This TCR beta chain is from a study of cytomegalovirus exposure and HLA in healthy donors. The overall study: Unique TCRs numbering around 85 million, obtained from HLA-typed donors, made up an early data release. Study results and caveats: In a later analysis, HLA-associated TCR beta chains were more clonally expanded than equally common others. Available immune exposure information was restricted to CMV serostatus only.

Healthy bone marrow donors supplied every sample. The primer mix had 60 Vbeta and 13 Jbeta primers. Method: immunoSEQ multiplex PCR; TCRdb's copy keeps in-frame clones and lacks some. The sample has 100,000 or so clones; 78% are singletons. CDR3 size: 14 residues. Germline lookup yields CDR1 LGHNA and CDR2 YSLEER. With 0 bases removed from V and 5 bases from J, the gap between germline ends came to 10 bases. This clone occurred a few times. Its antigen is not known. The chain has TRBV4-3 and TRBJ2-5; possible D gene TRBD2, 7 bases. The receptor comes from a man aged 25-40 years in good health and CMV-seronegative. What was sequenced was PBMCs. The CDR3 nucleotides read TGCGCCAGCAGCCAAGATGAGGGGGGGGAGACCCAGTACTTC. This encodes CASSQDEGGETQYF.